Listed here are 21 T cell receptor beta chains from one sample, sequenced in a study of Ad26.COV2.S vaccination and SARS-CoV-2 variants. The treatment: 15 to 20 received Ad26.COV2.S at low or high dose, single or two shots; roughly five received placebo; per-sample allocation not given. Following the first vaccine or placebo injection, samples were taken on day 63. The method was immunoSEQ multiplex PCR; TCRdb's version includes in-frame clones alone and lacks a portion of them. The sample holds about 280,000 clones, 80% to 90% seen once. The sequences come from peripheral blood, collected in a trial of Ad26.COV2.S vaccine versus placebo. All receptors derive from a person aged 18-65 years who received the Ad26.COV2.S COVID-19 vaccine or a placebo.

The V and J genes are TRBV9 and TRBJ1-3, with D tentatively TRBD1 (6 bases). V was trimmed by 1 base and J by 3 bases, leaving 14 bases between them. CDR1 and CDR2 from the germline V gene are SGDLS and YYNGEE. The CDR3 sequence is 16 residues long. The CDR3 DNA reads TGTGCCAGCAGCGTATGGGGGCAAGCAGATGGAAACACCATATATTTT. Residues: CASSVWGQADGNTIYF.

The CDR3 loop is CASSLTRGTGELFF. The CDR3 nucleotides are TGTGCCAGCAGCTTAACGAGGGGCACCGGGGAGCTGTTTTTT. The V gene is TRBV7-3, the J gene TRBJ2-2; D is perhaps TRBD1 or TRBD2 (5 bases each). Germline assignment: CDR1 SGHTA and CDR2 FQGTGA. The CDR3 runs 14 residues. The ends were cut back, 0 bases at V and 4 bases at J, with 6 bases in the middle.

The chain uses TRBV30 and TRBJ2-1, with 14 bases identical to TRBD2. V was clipped by 4 bases and J by 2 bases; unmatched bases: 7. The CDR3 sequence is 17 residues long. Germline V CDR1 and CDR2: GTSNPN, SVGIG (reference sequence). CDR3 loop: CAWTGLAGERAYNEQFF. CDR3 nucleotide sequence: TGTGCCTGGACGGGACTAGCGGGAGAACGGGCCTACAATGAGCAGTTCTTC.

This clone is a singleton in its sample. CDR3 loop: CASSRLAGGADTQYF. The CDR3 DNA reads as TGCGCCAGCAGCAGACTAGCGGGAGGAGCAGATACGCAGTATTTT. This chain uses TRBV5-1 with TRBJ2-3; 13 bases line up with TRBD2. There are 15 residues in the CDR3. Germline CDR1 reads SGHRS; CDR2 reads YFSETQ. V dropped 4 bases and J dropped 4; count of bases not matched to a gene: 3.

This clone was detected once. The genes are TRBV7-2 and TRBJ2-6; D call uncertain. Germline lookup yields CDR1 SGHTA and CDR2 FQGNSA. Trimming left V 4 bases short and J 0 bases short, with 4 bases between. This CDR3 contains 14 residues. The CDR3 DNA reads as TGTGCCAGCAGCTCAGACTCTGGGGCCAACGTCCTGACTTTC. Translating gives CASSSDSGANVLTF. The whole variable domain, remainder taken from reference TRBV7-2 and TRBJ2-6, is GAGVSQSPSNKVTEKGKDVELRCDPISGHTALYWYRQSLGQGLEFLIYFQGNSAPDKSGLPSDRFSAERTGGSVSTLTIQRTQQEDSAVYLCASSSDSGANVLTFGAGSRLTVL.

The gene calls are TRBV4-3 and TRBJ2-4, with D possibly TRBD2 on 5 matching bases. CDR1 and CDR2 from the germline V gene are LGHNA and YSLEER. This CDR3 has 15 amino acids. The V end lost 0 bases, the J end lost 5 bases, and 11 bases lay between the germline ends. CDR3 sequence reads: CASSQDRRAENIQYF. In nucleotides, the CDR3 is TGCGCCAGCAGCCAAGATCGGAGAGCGGAAAACATTCAGTACTTC.

The CDR3 is CASSFAEGETQYF. CDR3 bases: TGTGCCAGCAGCTTCGCGGAGGGGGAGACCCAGTACTTC. This chain uses TRBV7-2 with TRBJ2-5, with D possibly TRBD2 on 6 matching bases. Germline V gives CDR1 SGHTA, CDR2 FQGNSA. Trimming pared 3 bases from V and 5 bases from J, leaving 10 bases between. This CDR3 comprises 13 residues.

The J gene is TRBJ2-5, the V gene TRBV15, with D uncertain. The CDR3 consists of 12 residues. Germline lookup yields CDR1 LNHNV and CDR2 YYDKDF (reference sequence). V dropped 4 bases and J dropped 1 base, with 4 bases sitting between them. The CDR3 protein is CATSITQETQYF. The CDR3 nucleotides are TGTGCCACCAGCATCACCCAAGAGACCCAGTACTTC.

The chain joins TRBV18 to TRBJ2-5; D may be TRBD1 (6 bases). Between the trimmed V and J ends, which lost 3 bases and 1 base, there was a span of 12 bases. Per germline, CDR1 KGHSH and CDR2 LQKENI. The CDR3 is 15 amino acids. CDR3 nucleotide sequence: TGTGCCAGCTCACCCCCAAACAGGGTCCAAGAGACCCAGTACTTC. Its translation: CASSPPNRVQETQYF.

This sequence joins TRBV7-8 and TRBJ1-4, with D possibly matching TRBD1 (6 bases). The CDR3 has 15 amino acids. Germline loops: CDR1 SGHVS, CDR2 FQNEAQ. With 4 bases removed from V and 7 bases from J, the gap between germline ends came to 16 bases. CDR3 protein: CASSYRRDISEKLFF. CDR3 in DNA: TGTGCCAGCAGCTACCGCAGGGACATCTCTGAAAAACTGTTTTTT.

This sequence joins TRBV2 and TRBJ1-1; D is ambiguous. Germline V CDR1 and CDR2: SNHLY, FYNNEI. V was trimmed by 8 bases and J by 0 bases, leaving 10 bases between them. The CDR3 consists of 13 residues. CDR3 amino acids: CASLREMNTEAFF. The CDR3 nucleotides are TGTGCCAGCCTAAGGGAGATGAACACTGAAGCTTTCTTT.

V and J are TRBV3-1 (or the pseudogene TRBV3-2) and TRBJ1-2; 9 bases are a match to TRBD1. With 4 bases clipped from V and 6 bases from J, the junction kept 6 bases outside the gene matches. The CDR3 runs 14 residues. From germline, CDR1 is LGHDT and CDR2 YNNKEL (reference sequence). In DNA, the CDR3 is TGTGCCAGCAGCCCCCGGGACAGGGAAGATGGCTACACCTTC. It specifies CASSPRDREDGYTF.

The J gene is TRBJ1-1, the V gene TRBV3-1 (or the pseudogene TRBV3-2); D is uncertain. CDR1 and CDR2 from the germline V gene are LGHDT and YNNKEL (reference sequence). V lost 1 base, J lost 1 base, and 10 bases lay in between. The CDR3 is made up of 15 amino acids. The chain's CDR3 is CASSQVLRRNTEAFF. In nucleotides, the CDR3 is TGTGCCAGCAGCCAAGTACTACGGAGGAACACTGAAGCTTTCTTT.

This clone was picked up one time. The CDR3 spells CASSSRQGDSNQPQHF. The CDR3 nucleotides are TGTGCCAGCAGTTCGAGACAGGGGGATAGCAATCAGCCCCAGCATTTT. This chain links TRBV6-6 with TRBJ1-5, with 9 bases aligning to TRBD1. The ends lost 4 bases at V and 0 bases at J; junction bases unmatched: 4. The germline CDR1 and CDR2 sequences are MNHNY and SVGAGI (reference sequence). The CDR3 spans 16 residues.

The J gene is TRBJ1-2, the V gene TRBV7-2, with no clear D. Germline V gene sequence: CDR1 SGHTA, CDR2 FQGNSA. The CDR3 is 11 amino acids. Trimming took off 4 bases at V and 3 bases at J, with 3 bases between the two ends. The CDR3 DNA sequence: TGTGCCAGCAGCTCTGACTATGGCTACACCTTC. Its protein product is CASSSDYGYTF.

This clone was counted only a few times. This chain uses TRBV4-1 with TRBJ1-6; D unclear. Germline loops: CDR1 MGHRA, CDR2 YSYEKL. The germline V and J ends were trimmed by 1 base and 4 bases, with 11 bases remaining between them. This CDR3 has 16 amino acids. This CDR3 reads CASSQAPRSYNSPLHF. CDR3 nucleotides: TGCGCCAGCAGCCAAGCGCCCCGGAGTTATAATTCACCCCTCCACTTT.

The chain recombines TRBV3-1 (or the pseudogene TRBV3-2) with TRBJ2-7; D possibly uses TRBD1 or TRBD2 (5 bases each). CDR1 is LGHDT, CDR2 YNNKEL, per germline (reference sequence). This CDR3 is 14 amino acids long. The V gene lost 4 bases and the J gene lost 0 bases, with 10 bases spanning the gap. CDR3 bases: TGTGCCAGCAGCCGGGACGTAAGCTCCTACGAGCAGTACTTC. Residues: CASSRDVSSYEQYF.

The chain carries TRBV5-1 and TRBJ1-2; 9 positions match TRBD1. CDR1 and CDR2 from the germline V gene are SGHRS and YFSETQ. The CDR3 is 14 residues long. Trimming removed 4 bases from V and 2 bases from J; junction bases left unmatched: 3. The CDR3 region is CASSPGTGNYGYTF. The CDR3 nucleotides read TGCGCCAGCAGCCCCGGGACAGGGAACTATGGCTACACCTTC. The full variable domain, in which reference TRBV5-1 and TRBJ1-2 provide the parts outside the CDR3, is KAGVTQTPRYLIKTRGQQVTLSCSPISGHRSVSWYQQTPGQGLQFLFEYFSETQRNKGNFPGRFSGRQFSNSRSEMNVSTLELGDSALYLCASSPGTGNYGYTFGSGTRLTVV.

The chain has TRBV6-6 and TRBJ2-7; 10 bases map to TRBD1. CDR1 MNHNY and CDR2 SVGAGI come from the germline V gene (reference sequence). The CDR3 runs to 14 residues. Trimming cost V 5 bases and J 4 bases; bases outside gene matches: 5. CDR3: CASSHRTGGYEQYF. As DNA, the CDR3 is TGTGCCAGCAGTCACAGGACAGGGGGTTACGAGCAGTACTTC.

CDR3 in amino acids: CASSGEWDTDTQYF. CDR3 in DNA: TGTGCCAGCAGTGGGGAGTGGGACACAGATACGCAGTATTTT. This rearrangement joins TRBV6-2 or TRBV6-3 to TRBJ2-3, with a weak D call TRBD2 (5 bases). V was clipped by 5 bases and J by 2 bases, with 11 bases between them. CDR1 and CDR2 (germline): MNHEY, SVGEGT. The CDR3 runs 14 residues.

V and J are TRBV3-1 (or the pseudogene TRBV3-2) and TRBJ2-5; 9 positions agree with TRBD1. Germline CDR1 and CDR2: LGHDT and YNNKEL (reference sequence). CDR3 length: 17 amino acids. Trimming removed 1 base from V and 6 bases from J; junction bases left unmatched: 12. This chain's CDR3 is CASSQGGGQGPEKTQYF. CDR3 nucleotide sequence: TGTGCCAGCAGCCAAGGAGGGGGACAGGGCCCCGAAAAGACCCAGTACTTC.